This TCR beta chain was found in a study of blood T cell repertoires in COVID-19. Study at large: The analysed material was cDNA or gDNA that came from T cells, B-cell-depleted T cells, or PBMCs.

Original analysis: How many nucleated cells were present was estimated from reference gene primer amplification. Generated by immunoSEQ multiplex PCR, the TCRdb table keeps only in-frame clones and is missing some. V and J calls plus clone size are reproduced from that table; the DNA served to infer D and trimming. Of hundreds of thousands of clones in the sample, 75% to 90% are singletons; the top ten hold 2.5% to 3%. Sequencing was done on a sample of peripheral blood. The sequence was obtained from a woman in her 70s with active or convalescent COVID-19.

In DNA form, the CDR3 reads TGTGCAAGTCGCTCCCCCGGCCAGAGGTTAGTGCTAGCGGGGGGGTTTTGTAGCACAGATACGCAGTATTTT. Translation: CASRSPGQRLVLAGGFCSTDTQYF. The rearrangement links TRBV12-2 to TRBJ2-3; TRBD2, as called in the table, went unchecked against the DNA. TRBV12-2 is assigned pseudogene status. The CDR3 consists of 24 residues.